The 6 T cell receptor beta chains given below trace back to one sample, sequenced in a study of blood T cell repertoires in COVID-19. Assay: immunoSEQ multiplex PCR; the TCRdb copy retains only in-frame clones and omits some. Of about 260,000 clones in the sample, about 89% were seen once. Sequencing was carried out using peripheral blood. These receptors were obtained from a man aged 35 to 55 who had recovered from COVID-19.

The chain uses TRBV4-3 and TRBJ2-6, with 11 nucleotides matching TRBD2. Losses at the gene ends were 1 base for V and 3 bases for J; bases not matched to a gene: 2. CDR1 is LGHNA, CDR2 YSLEER, per germline. This CDR3 contains 17 residues. The CDR3 region is CASSQVAGGLGANVLTF. The CDR3 DNA sequence: TGCGCCAGCAGCCAAGTAGCGGGGGGGCTTGGGGCCAACGTCCTGACTTTC.

The chain has TRBV15 and TRBJ1-4; 9 bases agree with TRBD1. Germline V lookup: CDR1 LNHNV, CDR2 YYDKDF (reference sequence). This CDR3 has 18 residues. V lost 3 bases and J lost 5; bases outside the gene matches: 13. The CDR3 nucleotides read TGTGCCACCAGCAGTGGACAGGGGACGGGGTTCCCAAATGAAAAACTGTTTTTT. This sequence encodes CATSSGQGTGFPNEKLFF.

The rearrangement uses TRBV6-1 and TRBJ1-6; D is possibly TRBD1 (5 bases). The CDR3 runs 17 residues. Germline CDR1 reads MNHNS; CDR2 reads SASEGT. Trimming removed 4 bases from V and 0 bases from J, with 13 bases in between. This chain's CDR3 is CASSASRGGSYNSPLHF. The CDR3 DNA sequence: TGTGCCAGCAGTGCCTCCCGGGGGGGCTCCTATAATTCACCCCTCCACTTT.

J is TRBJ2-7 and V is TRBV19; weak D call: TRBD1 (7 bases). Trimming shortened V by 7 bases and J by 2 bases, and 15 bases separated the two germline ends. The CDR3 sequence is 14 residues long. The germline V gene encodes CDR1 LNHDA and CDR2 SQIVND (reference sequence). The CDR3 DNA is TGTGCCAGTACCGTGGACAGGAGGGCCTACGAGCAGTACTTC. Protein: CASTVDRRAYEQYF.

CDR3 region: CASSSRTTPMEKLFF. In nucleotides, the CDR3 is TGTGCCAGCAGCTCCAGAACCACGCCGATGGAAAAACTGTTTTTT. The rearrangement links TRBV7-9 to TRBJ1-4, with no clear D. Germline CDR1 and CDR2: SEHNR and FQNEAQ (reference sequence). The CDR3 consists of 15 residues. The ends were cut back, 4 bases at V and 8 bases at J, with 17 bases in the middle. Combining the CDR3 with reference TRBV7-9 and TRBJ1-4 gives the whole variable domain DTGVSQNPRHKITKRGQNVTFRCDPISEHNRLYWYRQTLGQGPEFLTYFQNEAQLEKSRLLSDRFSAERPKGSFSTLEIQRTEQGDSAMYLCASSSRTTPMEKLFFGSGTQLSVL.

J is TRBJ2-3 and V is TRBV27; tentatively, D is TRBD1 (6 bases). V was pared by 5 bases and J by 6 bases, with 18 bases between. The germline V gene has CDR1 MNHEY and CDR2 SMNVEV (reference sequence). The CDR3 has 15 amino acids. The CDR3 here is CASSPWPTGMDTQYF. The CDR3 nucleotides are TGTGCCAGCAGTCCCTGGCCCACAGGGATGGATACGCAGTATTTT.